Shown below are 17 T cell receptor beta chains from a single sample sequenced in a study of T cells in Graves' hyperthyroidism and ophthalmopathy. Using RNA transcripts as the source, TCR beta CDR3 regions were amplified. An initial round of RT-PCR targeting the TCR CDR3 relied on the HTBI primer set. TCRdb passed the multiplex PCR reads through MiXCR, listing each CDR3 protein once. The sample lists fewer than 500,000 distinct CDR3 sequences; about 14% were seen once. Sequenced sample: blood. The receptors originated from a man younger than 35 with Graves' ophthalmopathy.

This clonotype was detected a few times. The rearrangement links TRBV6-1 to TRBJ2-5, with unresolved D. V lost 5 bases, J lost 2 bases, and 15 bases lay in between. The CDR3 extends over 15 amino acids. Per germline, CDR1 MNHNS and CDR2 SASEGT. The CDR3 spells CASSQPSGGQETQYF. CDR3 coding DNA: TGTGCCAGCAGTCAGCCTAGTGGTGGACAAGAGACCCAGTACTTC.

The chain uses TRBV27 and TRBJ1-6; 7 bases agree with TRBD1. Germline V lookup: CDR1 MNHEY, CDR2 SMNVEV (reference sequence). This CDR3 has 16 amino acids. The junction had 8 bases not matched to a gene; V was cut back by 5 bases and J by 4 bases. The chain's CDR3 is CASSPSRQGYNSPLHF. The CDR3, as DNA: TGTGCCAGCAGTCCCTCCAGACAGGGATATAATTCACCCCTCCACTTT.

Many counts were recorded for this clonotype. V is TRBV24-1 and J is TRBJ2-1; 11 bases map to TRBD2. V was clipped by 0 bases and J by 9 bases; unmatched bases: 6. Germline V gene data show CDR1 as KGHDR and CDR2 as SFDVKD. The CDR3 totals 16 residues. CDR3 amino acids: CATSDLSLAGGIEQFF. The CDR3 coding sequence is TGTGCCACCAGTGATTTGAGTCTAGCGGGGGGAATTGAGCAGTTCTTC.

The sample holds a few counts of this clonotype. One base away lies a much larger clone, so this may be a sequencing read error. The chain recombines TRBV11-2 with TRBJ1-5; TRBD1 might be the D (6 bases). CDR3 length equals 15 residues. V was pared by 3 bases and J by 3 bases, with 12 bases between. The germline gives CDR1 SGHAT, CDR2 FQNNGV. Here the CDR3 reads CASSLTGGINQPQHF. As DNA, the CDR3 is TGTGCCAGCAGCTTGACTGGGGGCATCAATCAGCCCCAGCATTTT.

In this sample, this clonotype turned up many times. The V and J genes are TRBV24-1 and TRBJ2-2, with TRBD2 identical over 11 bases. The CDR3 extends over 18 amino acids. Germline V gene sequence: CDR1 KGHDR, CDR2 SFDVKD. After removal of 1 base from V and 1 base from J, the junction contained 4 bases not matched to a gene. CDR3 sequence (DNA): TGTGCCACCAGTGATTTAGGTAGCGGGAGGGTGAACACCGGGGAGCTGTTTTTT. Translation: CATSDLGSGRVNTGELFF.

This clonotype was recorded a few times. The V and J genes are TRBV4-1 and TRBJ2-5; the match to TRBD2 covers 13 bases. The CDR3 totals 21 residues. Looked up from germline, CDR1 is MGHRA and CDR2 is YSYEKL. V trimming: 1 base; J trimming: 1 base; junction bases outside the gene matches: 15. The CDR3 region has the DNA TGCGCCAGCAGCCAAGTTTTCGGCAGGAGACTAGCGGGAGGAGGCCAAGAGACCCAGTACTTC. Translating gives CASSQVFGRRLAGGGQETQYF.

In its sample, this clonotype was seen many times. V is TRBV7-2 and J is TRBJ1-1; D call uncertain. Germline V CDR1 and CDR2: SGHTA, FQGNSA. There are 11 residues in the CDR3. Trimming took 7 bases from V and 3 from J, leaving 6 bases between them. The CDR3 region has the DNA TGTGCCAGCATCCCGGACACTGAAGCTTTCTTT. Residues: CASIPDTEAFF.

Notes on this clonotype: Possible read error: a much larger clone is one base away. The chain is built from TRBV27 and TRBJ2-3, with 7 nucleotides matching TRBD2. CDR3 length: 17 amino acids. CDR1 is MNHEY and CDR2 is SMNVEV in the germline V gene (reference sequence). The V gene end was trimmed by 3 bases and the J gene end by 5 bases; junction bases not matched to a gene: 14. CDR3 nucleotide sequence: TGTGCCAGCAGTTTGGTTCCGGCGGGAGAAATGCTAGATACGCAGTATTTT. Translating gives CASSLVPAGEMLDTQYF.

This chain links TRBV24-1 with TRBJ2-2, with 9 bases identical to TRBD1. CDR1 is KGHDR, CDR2 SFDVKD, per germline. V was pared by 4 bases and J by 5 bases, with 10 bases of the junction left unmatched. CDR3 length: 17 residues. CDR3 in amino acids: CATSDPGTGLKTGELFF. The CDR3 DNA sequence: TGTGCCACCAGTGACCCTGGGACAGGGCTTAAAACCGGGGAGCTGTTTTTT.

The chain links TRBV15 to TRBJ2-7; 7 nucleotides agree with TRBD2. The CDR3 totals 14 residues. From germline, CDR1 is LNHNV and CDR2 YYDKDF (reference sequence). The J segment lost 3 bases and the V segment lost 2 bases, leaving 4 bases of the junction unmatched. The CDR3 protein is CATSRNREGYEQYF. In DNA form, the CDR3 reads TGTGCCACCAGCAGAAATAGGGAGGGCTACGAGCAGTACTTC.

Comments on this clonotype: This may arise from a read error, as a much more abundant clone is one base away. The genes are TRBV18 and TRBJ2-7, with 8 bases aligning to TRBD2. The CDR3 covers 13 residues. CDR1 is KGHSH and CDR2 is LQKENI in the germline V gene. The CDR3 nucleotides are TGTGCCAGCTCAAGCGGGGGTTCCTACGAGCAGCACTTC. Its protein is CASSSGGSYEQHF.

This clonotype was counted many times. The V gene is TRBV6-1, the J gene TRBJ2-7; D is possibly TRBD1 (6 bases). V was trimmed by 6 bases and J by 6 bases, leaving 12 bases between them. This CDR3 has 12 residues. The germline V gene has CDR1 MNHNS and CDR2 SASEGT. The chain's CDR3 is CASSSTGREQYF. For the CDR3, the DNA is TGTGCCAGCAGCTCCACAGGGCGCGAGCAGTACTTC.

The gene calls are TRBV5-1 and TRBJ2-5, with 9 bases fitting TRBD1. V was pared by 4 bases and J by 4 bases, with 8 bases of the junction left unmatched. This CDR3 comprises 15 residues. CDR1 is SGHRS and CDR2 is YFSETQ in the germline V gene. The CDR3 bases are TGCGCCAGCAGCGGAACAGGGGGCGCAGGAGAGACCCAGTACTTC. This translates into CASSGTGGAGETQYF.

The J gene is TRBJ2-4, the V gene TRBV6-1, with D tentatively TRBD2 (6 bases). CDR1 is MNHNS, CDR2 SASEGT, per germline. The V and J ends lost 5 bases and 6 bases respectively, with 11 bases between them. The CDR3 loop spans 13 amino acids. CDR3 bases: TGTGCCAGCAGTTTAGAGGAGGGAAACATTCAGTACTTC. As protein: CASSLEEGNIQYF.

In nucleotides, the CDR3 is TGTGCCAGCAGCTTATATAGGGACACCGGGGAGCTGTTTTTT. It translates to CASSLYRDTGELFF. J is TRBJ2-2 and V is TRBV7-6; D call uncertain. V lost 2 bases and J 3 bases, leaving 7 bases between the germline ends. Germline V gene sequence: CDR1 SGHVS, CDR2 FNYEAQ. This CDR3 comprises 14 residues. Supplemented by reference TRBV7-6 and TRBJ2-2, the full variable domain reads GAGVSQSPRYKVTKRGQDVALRCDPISGHVSLYWYRQALGQGPEFLTYFNYEAQQDKSGLPNDRFSAERPEGSISTLTIQRTEQRDSAMYRCASSLYRDTGELFFGEGSRLTVL.

This clonotype was found a few times. This chain uses TRBV24-1 with TRBJ1-5; TRBD1 might be the D (6 bases). Germline V gene sequence: CDR1 KGHDR, CDR2 SFDVKD. CDR3 length: 14 residues. V was trimmed by 1 base and J by 6 bases, leaving 9 bases between them. The CDR3 sequence: CATSDLGGSQPQHF. The CDR3 DNA reads as TGTGCCACCAGTGATTTAGGGGGGAGTCAGCCCCAGCATTTT.

This clonotype was observed a handful of times. The chain has TRBV7-9 and TRBJ2-3; 11 positions agree with TRBD2. V shed 1 base and J 8 bases; nucleotides not matched to a gene: 8. CDR3 length equals 16 residues. Germline loops: CDR1 SEHNR, CDR2 FQNEAQ (reference sequence). In nucleotides, the CDR3 is TGTGCCAGCAGCTTAGATCTTAGCGGGAGGGCAGGTACGCAGTATTTT. This sequence encodes CASSLDLSGRAGTQYF.